The 31 T cell receptor beta chains listed next were all sequenced from one sample in a study of PD-L1 blockade in urothelial cancer. Libraries were prepared by immunoSEQ multiplex PCR; TCRdb keeps only in-frame clonotypes and omits some of them. The sample yields some 15,000 clones, around 87% seen once. The source material was PBMCs, sampled around atezolizumab (anti-PD-L1) treatment. The receptors here all came from a man between 65 and 85 years old with urothelial cancer.

The chain carries TRBV30 and TRBJ1-2, with D possibly matching TRBD1 (5 bases). Looked up from germline, CDR1 is GTSNPN and CDR2 is SVGIG (reference sequence). The CDR3 contains 12 residues. V lost 7 bases to trimming and J lost 8 bases, with 17 bases between them. CDR3 amino acids: CASPLGAGGYTF. DNA for the CDR3: TGTGCCTCCCCATTAGGGGCGGGGGGCTACACCTTC.

This sequence joins TRBV11-2 and TRBJ2-7; unclear D gene. V was cut by 1 base and J by 3 bases, with 13 bases left in between. Germline V gene data show CDR1 as SGHAT and CDR2 as FQNNGV. The CDR3 runs to 15 residues. The CDR3 reads CASSLAPGPNYEQYF. CDR3 sequence (DNA): TGTGCCAGCAGCTTAGCCCCGGGTCCAAACTACGAGCAGTACTTC.

The V call is TRBV5-6, the J call TRBJ2-7; D unclear. The germline V gene has CDR1 SGHDT and CDR2 YYEEEE. The CDR3 has 15 amino acids. Trimming took 3 bases from V and 3 from J, leaving 16 bases between them. For the CDR3, the DNA is TGTGCCAGCAGCTCCCACCTCGACCGGGTCTACGAGCAGTACTTC. Residues: CASSSHLDRVYEQYF.

The chain uses TRBV10-3 and TRBJ2-2; no clear D gene. Germline V gene lookup returns CDR1 ENHRY and CDR2 SYGVKD. V was pared by 1 base and J by 0 bases, with 12 bases between. The CDR3 is 17 residues long. The CDR3: CAISEWIVTANTGELFF. In DNA, the CDR3 is TGTGCCATCAGTGAGTGGATAGTTACAGCGAACACCGGGGAGCTGTTTTTT.

The V call is TRBV10-1, the J call TRBJ1-2; the match to TRBD1 covers 10 bases. The CDR3 loop spans 15 amino acids. Germline CDR1 and CDR2: WNHNN and SYGVQD (reference sequence). V dropped 2 bases and J dropped 8; count of bases not matched to a gene: 8. The CDR3 region is CASSEVGTGDIGYTF. CDR3 nucleotides: TGCGCCAGCAGTGAGGTTGGGACAGGGGATATCGGCTACACCTTC.

The chain combines TRBV29-1 with TRBJ1-1, with a possible D match to TRBD1 (5 bases). V lost 5 bases, J lost 2 bases, and 9 bases lay in between. Per germline, CDR1 SQVTM and CDR2 ANQGSEA. The length of the CDR3 is 12 residues. The CDR3 DNA reads TGCAGCGTTCAAAGGGGCAACACTGAAGCTTTCTTT. It is translated as CSVQRGNTEAFF.

This chain connects TRBV28 to TRBJ1-2; D is undetermined. Looked up from germline, CDR1 is MDHEN and CDR2 is SYDVKM. There are 12 residues in the CDR3. Trimming left V 8 bases short and J 3 bases short, with 10 bases between. The CDR3 DNA reads as TGTGCCAGCCGGAGAGAGTACTATGGCTACACCTTC. Protein sequence: CASRREYYGYTF.

The chain recombines TRBV21-1 with TRBJ1-3; the DNA was not compared with TRBD1, the D call given in the table. TRBV21-1 is termed a pseudogene. The CDR3 has 16 residues. CDR3 nucleotides: TGTGCCAGCAGCGGCCGTGTTCCGAACTCTGGAAACACCATATATTTT. Translated: CASSGRVPNSGNTIYF.

The chain joins TRBV19 to TRBJ2-3, with TRBD1 matching 9 bases. J was trimmed by 4 bases and V by 5 bases; bases with no gene match: 7. CDR3 length equals 15 residues. In germline, CDR1 is LNHDA, CDR2 SQIVND (reference sequence). The CDR3 DNA sequence: TGTGCCAGTAGTCCCGGGACAGGGTTCCCAGATACGCAGTATTTT. Amino acid sequence: CASSPGTGFPDTQYF.

The chain has TRBV28 and TRBJ1-6, with D perhaps matching TRBD1 (5 bases). The V gene's germline CDR1 is MDHEN and CDR2 SYDVKM. The CDR3 sequence is 13 residues long. Trimming stripped 6 bases from V and 4 bases from J, with 7 bases between. The CDR3 region has the DNA TGTGCCAGCAGCCCAGGGTATAATTCACCCCTCCACTTT. This sequence encodes CASSPGYNSPLHF.

CDR3 region: CASSSGLAGTTGELFF. The CDR3 DNA follows: TGTGCCAGCAGCTCCGGACTAGCGGGAACCACCGGGGAGCTGTTTTTT. The chain is built from TRBV11-2 and TRBJ2-2, with 12 bases aligning to TRBD2. Germline-derived CDR1 and CDR2 are SGHAT and FQNNGV. The length of the CDR3 is 16 residues. After removal of 4 bases from V and 4 bases from J, the junction contained 4 bases not matched to a gene. The full variable domain, in which reference TRBV11-2 and TRBJ2-2 provide the parts outside the CDR3, is EAGVAQSPRYKIIEKRQSVAFWCNPISGHATLYWYQQILGQGPKLLIQFQNNGVVDDSQLPKDRFSAERLKGVDSTLKIQPAKLEDSAVYLCASSSGLAGTTGELFFGEGSRLTVL.

The CDR3 is CASSIEPRRVSGTEAFF. CDR3 nucleotide sequence: TGTGCCAGTAGTATAGAGCCCCGCAGGGTTTCGGGCACTGAAGCTTTCTTT. The J gene is TRBJ1-1, the V gene TRBV19; a weak D match, TRBD1 (5 bases). The V and J ends lost 0 bases and 4 bases respectively, with 18 bases between them. The germline gives CDR1 LNHDA, CDR2 SQIVND (reference sequence). The CDR3 contains 17 residues.

The rearrangement uses TRBV15 and TRBJ2-7, with TRBD2 identical over 7 bases. This CDR3 has 15 amino acids. With V trimmed by 2 bases and J by 5 bases, 9 bases remained unmatched. The germline gives CDR1 LNHNV, CDR2 YYDKDF (reference sequence). CDR3 loop: CATSRSDAGVNEQYF. DNA of the CDR3: TGTGCCACCAGCAGATCCGACGCGGGGGTGAACGAGCAGTACTTC.

This chain uses TRBV5-6 with TRBJ2-5; 9 nucleotides align to TRBD2. The CDR3 extends over 14 amino acids. CDR1 is SGHDT, CDR2 YYEEEE, per germline. Trimming removed 2 bases from V and 9 bases from J; junction bases left unmatched: 8. CDR3 sequence: CASSFERGDSAQYF. The DNA of the CDR3 is TGTGCCAGCAGCTTTGAGCGGGGGGACAGCGCCCAGTACTTC.

The V gene is TRBV30, the J gene TRBJ2-4, with TRBD1 matching 7 bases. Germline V gene data show CDR1 as GTSNPN and CDR2 as SVGIG (reference sequence). This CDR3 has 12 amino acids. Trimming took 3 bases from V and 7 from J; bases not matched to a gene: 3. CDR3 protein: CAWSQTGNIQYF. In nucleotides, the CDR3 is TGTGCCTGGAGCCAGACAGGGAACATTCAGTACTTC.

This sequence joins TRBV9 and TRBJ1-1, with TRBD1 as a possible D gene (5 bases). Per germline, CDR1 SGDLS and CDR2 YYNGEE. V was trimmed by 4 bases and J by 3 bases, leaving 16 bases between them. CDR3 size: 15 residues. The CDR3 nucleotides read TGTGCCAGCAGCCCGAGGGACTTTCCTCACACTGAAGCTTTCTTT. It encodes CASSPRDFPHTEAFF. Using reference TRBV9 and TRBJ1-1 for the parts outside the CDR3, the full variable domain is DSGVTQTPKHLITATGQRVTLRCSPRSGDLSVYWYQQSLDQGLQFLIQYYNGEERAKGNILERFSAQQFPDLHSELNLSSLELGDSALYFCASSPRDFPHTEAFFGQGTRLTVV.

The rearrangement links TRBV2 to TRBJ2-7; D might be TRBD1 (6 bases). CDR3 length: 15 residues. Germline-derived CDR1 and CDR2 are SNHLY and FYNNEI. Trimming removed 4 bases from V and 4 bases from J, with 17 bases in between. CDR3 DNA: TGTGCCAGCAGTGGCGTTACGGGGACACAGTACGAGCAGTACTTC. As protein: CASSGVTGTQYEQYF.

The V and J genes are TRBV7-9 and TRBJ2-3, with TRBD1 matching over 8 bases. V was pared by 5 bases and J by 3 bases, with 7 bases of the junction left unmatched. There are 15 residues in the CDR3. In germline, CDR1 is SEHNR, CDR2 FQNEAQ (reference sequence). The CDR3 loop reads CASSADRASTDTQYF. Written as DNA, the CDR3 is TGTGCCAGCAGCGCGGACAGGGCCTCTACAGATACGCAGTATTTT.

The chain carries TRBV27 and TRBJ1-2, with TRBD1 matching 10 bases. After removal of 4 bases from V and 7 bases from J, the junction contained 6 bases not matched to a gene. The germline V gene encodes CDR1 MNHEY and CDR2 SMNVEV (reference sequence). The CDR3 runs to 14 residues. DNA of the CDR3: TGTGCCAGCAGTTCGACAGGGGGCGCTCGTGGCTACACCTTC. Protein sequence: CASSSTGGARGYTF.

V gene TRBV28 combines with J gene TRBJ1-4, with D possibly being TRBD1 (5 bases). Per the germline V gene, CDR1 is MDHEN and CDR2 is SYDVKM. This CDR3 region has 15 residues. V was cut by 6 bases and J by 5 bases, with 16 bases left in between. The CDR3 here is CASSGSDRENEKLFF. DNA for the CDR3: TGTGCCAGCAGCGGGTCCGACAGAGAAAATGAAAAACTGTTTTTT. Filled out from reference TRBV28 and TRBJ1-4, the complete variable domain reads DVKVTQSSRYLVKRTGEKVFLECVQDMDHENMFWYRQDPGLGLRLIYFSYDVKMKEKGDIPEGYSVSREKKERFSLILESASTNQTSMYLCASSGSDRENEKLFFGSGTQLSVL.

The chain recombines TRBV12-2 with TRBJ2-3; whether TRBD1, the table's D call, matches the DNA was not checked. TRBV12-2 has pseudogene status. This CDR3 is 20 amino acids long. CDR3 amino acids: CASRLNRDRVFFTSTDTQYF. The DNA of the CDR3 is TGTGCAAGTCGCTTAAATCGGGACAGGGTTTTTTTTACTAGCACAGATACGCAGTATTTT.

The rearrangement joins TRBV19 to TRBJ2-2; 9 bases are shared with TRBD1. This CDR3 comprises 14 residues. Germline CDR1 LNHDA, CDR2 SQIVND (reference sequence). J was trimmed by 5 bases and V by 6 bases; bases with no gene match: 4. CDR3 sequence: CASRGQGRTGELFF. The CDR3 nucleotides read TGTGCCAGTAGGGGACAGGGCAGAACCGGGGAGCTGTTTTTT.

This clone was seen just once. The J gene is TRBJ1-5, the V gene TRBV28, with 7 positions matching TRBD1. V was clipped by 9 bases and J by 1 base; unmatched bases: 9. CDR3 length equals 15 residues. Germline V CDR1 and CDR2: MDHEN, SYDVKM. In DNA form, the CDR3 reads TGTGCCAGTCGGCAGGGGGTATTGAGCAATCAGCCCCAGCATTTT. Amino acids: CASRQGVLSNQPQHF.

This chain uses TRBV10-3 with TRBJ1-6, with D tentatively TRBD1 (5 bases). Trimming shortened V by 4 bases and J by 9 bases, and 13 bases separated the two germline ends. Germline CDR1 and CDR2: ENHRY and SYGVKD. This CDR3 contains 14 residues. The CDR3 sequence: CAISGAGSGSPLHF. The CDR3 coding sequence is TGTGCCATCAGTGGTGCAGGGTCGGGTTCACCCCTCCACTTT.

V and J are TRBV5-1 and TRBJ2-3; D is possibly TRBD2 (6 bases). The CDR3 has 14 amino acids. Trimming removed 4 bases at V and 6 bases at J, with 15 bases between. In germline, CDR1 is SGHRS, CDR2 YFSETQ. The CDR3 sequence is CASSPVDGGDTQYF. CDR3 in DNA: TGCGCCAGCAGCCCTGTAGATGGGGGGGATACGCAGTATTTT.

The chain joins TRBV11-1 to TRBJ1-1, with D uncertain. V was clipped by 3 bases and J by 3 bases, with 8 bases between them. Germline V gene sequence: CDR1 SGHAT, CDR2 FQDESV (reference sequence). CDR3 size: 13 residues. CDR3 in amino acids: CASSFGRDTEAFF. For the CDR3, the DNA is TGTGCCAGCAGCTTTGGGAGGGACACTGAAGCTTTCTTT.

The V and J genes are TRBV19 and TRBJ2-4; D remains unclear. The germline gives CDR1 LNHDA, CDR2 SQIVND (reference sequence). This CDR3 has 14 residues. V dropped 5 bases and J dropped 0 bases, with 8 bases sitting between them. CDR3 nucleotides: TGTGCCAGTAGTCCGCGGATAGCCAAAAACATTCAGTACTTC. Encoded protein: CASSPRIAKNIQYF.

The chain combines TRBV4-1 with TRBJ1-3, with D uncertain. V gave up 3 bases and J gave up 0 bases, with 12 bases separating them. The CDR3 has 16 residues. Germline V lookup: CDR1 MGHRA, CDR2 YSYEKL. CDR3 DNA: TGCGCCAGCAGCCAGACCAAGACTTACTCTGGAAACACCATATATTTT. Its translation is CASSQTKTYSGNTIYF.

The CDR3 DNA sequence: TGTGCCAGCAGCCTCCTAGCCAAAAACATTCAGTACTTC. Translating gives CASSLLAKNIQYF. The chain recombines TRBV14 with TRBJ2-4; D gene ambiguous. The V end was cut by 4 bases, the J end by 0 bases, with 4 bases between. The CDR3 is 13 residues long. Germline CDR1 is SGHDN and CDR2 is FVKESK.

The rearrangement joins TRBV6-1 to TRBJ2-1, with TRBD1 matching over 7 bases. Trimming took 6 bases from V and 4 from J; bases not matched to a gene: 3. CDR1 and CDR2 (germline): MNHNS, SASEGT. The CDR3 is 13 amino acids. The CDR3 nucleotides read TGTGCCAGCAGCCGGGACAGTTACAATGAGCAGTTCTTC. Residues: CASSRDSYNEQFF.

V is TRBV12-5 and J is TRBJ1-1; a weak D match, TRBD1 (6 bases). Trimming removed 2 bases at V and 5 bases at J, with 15 bases between. This CDR3 region has 15 residues. Germline CDR1 reads LGHNT; CDR2 reads FRNRAP. The CDR3 protein is CASGLTTGTKTEAFF. Written as DNA, the CDR3 is TGTGCTAGTGGTTTGACTACCGGGACAAAAACTGAAGCTTTCTTT.